These T cell receptor beta chains were read from a single sample in a study of cytotoxic CD8 clonotypes in ibrutinib-treated CLL. Clones were read by immunoSEQ multiplex PCR, and TCRdb kept only the in-frame ones, dropping some. The data hold about 22,000 clones, with approximately 71% observed a single time. The sequences come from PBMCs, collected after 12 months of ibrutinib treatment. These receptors all come from a human donor with chronic lymphocytic leukemia. CDR3s include the opening cysteine and the closing phenylalanine or tryptophan. D genes are given only for firm matches. A clone size is listed for some rows: how often the clone was seen (once, few, many), or a class if it is expanded.

v_call,clone_size,d_call,j_call,cdr3_nt,cdr3_aa
TRBV4-1,NA,TRBD1,TRBJ1-4,TGCGCCAGCAGCCAGGGGGACAGGGGAAGTAATGAAAAACTGTTTTTT,CASSQGDRGSNEKLFF
TRBV30,NA,TRBD2,TRBJ2-5,TGTGCCTGGAGTGCCTACCTTTCTAGCGGGCGTTTGACCCAGTACTTC,CAWSAYLSSGRLTQYF
TRBV28,NA,TRBD2,TRBJ2-1,TGTGCCAGCAGTTCCGGGACTAGCTTTAGTGAGCAGTTCTTC,CASSSGTSFSEQFF
TRBV2,NA,TRBD1,TRBJ2-5,TGTGCCAGCAGTCCGGGACAGGGGGCCTCCCAGTACTTC,CASSPGQGASQYF
TRBV5-1,NA,NA,TRBJ1-2,TGCGCCAGCAGCTCCGGGATTCCTGCGAGTGGCTACACCTTC,CASSSGIPASGYTF
TRBV7-6,NA,TRBD2,TRBJ2-3,TGTGCCAGCTCGTATGGGGGGGAAGGCGCAGATACGCAGTATTTT,CASSYGGEGADTQYF
TRBV6-1,NA,NA,TRBJ2-7,TGTGCCGGCGGCCCCTCGGGGAGGCACGAGCAGTACTTC,CAGGPSGRHEQYF
TRBV5-3,NA,NA,TRBJ2-1,TGTGCCAGAAGCTCCCCCGAGGGCGCGAGCCACAATGAGCAGTTCTTC,CARSSPEGASHNEQFF
TRBV7-6,NA,NA,TRBJ1-1,TGTGCCAGCAGCTCCGACAGCAACACTGAAGCTTTCTTT,CASSSDSNTEAFF
TRBV29-1,NA,TRBD1,TRBJ1-1,TGCAGCATTCGGACAGGTGGGACTGAAGCTTTCTTT,CSIRTGGTEAFF
TRBV2,few,NA,TRBJ1-5,TGTGCCAGCAGTGAAGTTCAGGGTAGGGGTCAGCCCCAGCATTTT,CASSEVQGRGQPQHF
TRBV6-5,NA,TRBD2,TRBJ2-3,TGTGCCAGCAGTTCGCGACTAGCGGGGGACCGAGATACGCAGTATTTT,CASSSRLAGDRDTQYF
TRBV4-1,few,NA,TRBJ1-4,TGCGCCAGCAGCCAAGGGACGCGGGGGAATGAAAAACTGTTTTTT,CASSQGTRGNEKLFF
TRBV7-2,NA,NA,TRBJ2-1,TGTGCCAGCAGGGTGAAACCTTACAATGAGCAGTTCTTC,CASRVKPYNEQFF
TRBV7-9,NA,NA,TRBJ2-1,TGTGCCAGCCAAAGTTCTGGGTTGGATGAGCAGTTCTTC,CASQSSGLDEQFF
TRBV6-1,NA,NA,TRBJ1-5,TGTGCCAGCCATTCAGGGAACAATCAGCCCCAGCATTTT,CASHSGNNQPQHF
TRBV2,NA,NA,TRBJ2-3,TGTGCCAGCTCCACGGGGGCCGGAAATACGCAGTATTTT,CASSTGAGNTQYF
TRBV7-9,few,TRBD1,TRBJ1-5,TGTGCCAGCAGCGCGGGACAGGCGGGTCAGCCCCAGCATTTT,CASSAGQAGQPQHF